The clone carrying this T cell receptor beta chain was observed many times. Its matching antigen is unknown. This sample stems from a study of T cell repertoires in cytomegalovirus infection. Across the whole study: Public TCR beta signatures were indicative of both CMV infection and a matching HLA type. Study results and caveats: HLA-C-restricted CMV-specific TCR beta clonotypes prevailed in the ex vivo response. The study identified carriers of CMV plus the relevant HLA from cumulative public TCR beta family frequency.

Trimming left V 4 bases short and J 0 bases short, with 13 bases between. This CDR3 is built from 15 residues. From germline, CDR1 is SGHTA and CDR2 FQGNSA. One entry per CDR3 protein, called by TCRdb with MiXCR from the reads. The table shows 200,000 to 300,000 distinct CDR3 sequences, with over 8% occurring only once. Input material: PBMCs. The receptor was derived from a human donor in good health (CMV status not recorded). Some clones in this sample may be carry-over from other donors' samples. The chain links TRBV7-2 to TRBJ2-7, with D perhaps matching TRBD1 or TRBD2 (5 bases each). The CDR3 nucleotides read TGTGCCAGCAGCTCTAGAGGGACCTTCTCCTACGAGCAGTACTTC. Protein product: CASSSRGTFSYEQYF.